The 32 T cell receptor beta chains below all came from one sample that was sequenced in a study of T cell repertoires in cytomegalovirus infection. Via MiXCR, TCRdb re-called the reads, giving one row per CDR3 protein. Here the sample spans 150,000 to 200,000 distinct CDR3 sequences, approximately 14% being singletons. Sequenced material: PBMCs. The receptors were gathered from a human donor in good health (CMV status not recorded). Some clones in this sample may be carry-over from other donors' samples.

This clonotype was found many times. The chain has TRBV29-1 and TRBJ2-3; TRBD1 aligns across 7 bases. V shed 6 bases, J shed 5 bases, and the junction held 8 bases outside the gene matches. The V gene's germline CDR1 is SQVTM and CDR2 ANQGSEA. The CDR3 spans 13 residues. The CDR3 DNA reads TGCAGCGTCCTAAGGGGGCTTGTAGATACGCAGTATTTT. It is translated as CSVLRGLVDTQYF.

The genes are TRBV5-6 and TRBJ1-1; D is ambiguous. The CDR3 spans 13 residues. CDR1 is SGHDT and CDR2 is YYEEEE in the germline V gene. V lost 0 bases and J 6 bases, leaving 9 bases between the germline ends. The CDR3: CASSLATGAEAFF. CDR3 bases: TGTGCCAGCAGCTTGGCCACGGGAGCTGAAGCTTTCTTT.

Ten or more counts support this clonotype. The CDR3 region is CASSIGPGLNTEAFF. For the CDR3, the DNA is TGTGCCAGTAGTATCGGTCCAGGATTGAACACTGAAGCTTTCTTT. The V and J genes are TRBV19 and TRBJ1-1; D not resolved. V was trimmed by 3 bases and J by 0 bases, leaving 11 bases between them. CDR3 size: 15 residues. CDR1 and CDR2 from the germline V gene are LNHDA and SQIVND (reference sequence).

The sample holds many counts of this clonotype. The genes are TRBV7-3 and TRBJ2-3; a weak D match, TRBD1 (5 bases). Germline CDR1 and CDR2: SGHTA and FQGTGA. Trimming took off 2 bases at V and 5 bases at J, with 14 bases between the two ends. The CDR3 covers 15 residues. The DNA of the CDR3 is TGTGCCAGCAGCTTAGGACAAACCGAAAGAGATACGCAGTATTTT. It translates to CASSLGQTERDTQYF. The complete variable domain, with remaining parts taken from reference TRBV7-3 and TRBJ2-3, reads GAGVSQTPSNKVTEKGKYVELRCDPISGHTALYWYRQSLGQGPEFLIYFQGTGAADDSGLPNDRFFAVRPEGSVSTLKIQRTERGDSAVYLCASSLGQTERDTQYFGPGTRLTVL.

This clonotype has a count of ten or more. This chain uses TRBV20-1 with TRBJ1-1; D may be TRBD1 (6 bases). The length of the CDR3 is 12 residues. V gave up 5 bases and J gave up 3 bases, with 10 bases separating them. Germline V CDR1 and CDR2: DFQATT, SNEGSKA (reference sequence). CDR3 sequence: CSAGHRDTEAFF. The CDR3 nucleotides read TGCAGTGCTGGACACAGGGACACTGAAGCTTTCTTT.

Many counts were recorded for this clonotype. This chain joins TRBV7-2 and TRBJ2-1, with 12 bases aligning to TRBD2. The V gene end was trimmed by 0 bases and the J gene end by 7 bases; junction bases not matched to a gene: 4. The CDR3 is 16 amino acids. Germline CDR1 reads SGHTA; CDR2 reads FQGNSA. CDR3 sequence (DNA): TGTGCCAGCAGCTTAGCGCAGACTAGCGGGAGTAATGAGCAGTTCTTC. This codes for CASSLAQTSGSNEQFF.

This clonotype was seen ten or more times. V gene TRBV10-3 combines with J gene TRBJ2-3; TRBD1 might be the D (6 bases). The CDR3 is made up of 15 amino acids. V was trimmed by 6 bases and J by 1 base, leaving 14 bases between them. Per germline, CDR1 ENHRY and CDR2 SYGVKD. Here the CDR3 reads CAIRPTGLGTDTQYF. In DNA form, the CDR3 reads TGTGCCATCAGACCCACAGGGTTGGGCACAGATACGCAGTATTTT.

This clonotype came up many times. CDR3 protein: CASSFGPVDSNQPQHF. The CDR3 DNA reads as TGTGCCAGCAGCTTCGGCCCTGTGGATAGCAATCAGCCCCAGCATTTT. The rearrangement uses TRBV7-8 and TRBJ1-5, with D uncertain. Germline lookup yields CDR1 SGHVS and CDR2 FQNEAQ. The V gene lost 3 bases and the J gene lost 0 bases, with 12 bases spanning the gap. This CDR3 is built from 16 residues.

This clonotype was recorded at least ten times. This chain uses TRBV7-6 with TRBJ1-5; D is perhaps TRBD1 (5 bases). V was shortened by 1 base and J by 5 bases, with 12 bases between the two germline ends. Germline CDR1 and CDR2: SGHVS and FNYEAQ. The CDR3 has 15 amino acids. In DNA form, the CDR3 reads TGTGCCAGCAGCTTAGTGGTGGGACGCGATCAGCCCCAGCATTTT. It specifies CASSLVVGRDQPQHF.

The rearrangement joins TRBV5-5 to TRBJ2-1; tentative D call: TRBD1 (6 bases). Trimming stripped 0 bases from V and 7 bases from J, with 17 bases between. The CDR3 totals 16 residues. CDR1 is SGHKS, CDR2 YYEKEE, per germline (reference sequence). CDR3 in DNA: TGTGCCAGCAGCTTGGGTCCAGGGGAAGGATCGAATGAGCAGTTCTTC. Translated: CASSLGPGEGSNEQFF.

This clonotype was counted ten times or more. The J gene is TRBJ1-2, the V gene TRBV2; D may be TRBD1 (6 bases). Trimming cost V 3 bases and J 0 bases, with 14 bases left between them. Germline V CDR1 and CDR2: SNHLY, FYNNEI. This CDR3 spans 16 amino acids. CDR3 amino acids: CASSDGQGSPNYGYTF. In DNA form, the CDR3 reads TGTGCCAGCAGTGATGGGCAGGGGTCCCCTAACTATGGCTACACCTTC.

The chain employs TRBV28 and TRBJ2-1, with TRBD1 matching over 7 bases. The germline gives CDR1 MDHEN, CDR2 SYDVKM. The junction had 12 bases not matched to a gene; V was cut back by 5 bases and J by 2 bases. The CDR3 extends over 17 amino acids. The CDR3, as DNA: TGTGCCAGCAGTCTCCCCCCGAGGCAGGGGGCCTACAATGAGCAGTTCTTC. This codes for CASSLPPRQGAYNEQFF.

This clonotype was seen repeatedly, ten times or more. The chain has TRBV12-3 or TRBV12-4 and TRBJ1-5; possibly TRBD1 for D (5 bases). CDR3 length equals 16 residues. Trimming cost V 2 bases and J 2 bases, with 13 bases left between them. CDR3 DNA: TGTGCCAGCAGTTTACACTCGGGCAGGGGCAATCAGCCCCAGCATTTT. It translates to CASSLHSGRGNQPQHF.

J is TRBJ1-2 and V is TRBV20-1; 7 bases are a match to TRBD1. The ends lost 3 bases at V and 5 bases at J; junction bases unmatched: 3. CDR1 is DFQATT, CDR2 SNEGSKA, per germline (reference sequence). The CDR3 covers 12 residues. The CDR3 DNA reads as TGCAGTGCTAGGACAGGGCCGTATGGCTACACCTTC. This gives the protein CSARTGPYGYTF.

The rearrangement joins TRBV9 to TRBJ2-1; the match to TRBD1 covers 9 bases. The CDR3 spans 17 residues. The V and J ends lost 4 bases and 0 bases, in that order; junction bases with no gene match: 8. Germline CDR1 reads SGDLS; CDR2 reads YYNGEE. The DNA of the CDR3 is TGTGCCAGCAGCCTCATGACAGGGGGTCCCTCCTACAATGAGCAGTTCTTC. This gives the protein CASSLMTGGPSYNEQFF.

In this sample, this clonotype turned up many times. The chain has TRBV2 and TRBJ1-1, with D possibly being TRBD1 (6 bases). V gave up 5 bases and J gave up 6 bases, with 22 bases separating them. The CDR3 spans 16 residues. The germline CDR1 and CDR2 sequences are SNHLY and FYNNEI. The CDR3 sequence: CASSPPTAARGSEAFF. The CDR3 DNA sequence: TGTGCCAGCAGTCCCCCTACAGCCGCCAGGGGTTCTGAAGCTTTCTTT. Filled out from reference TRBV2 and TRBJ1-1, the complete variable domain reads EPEVTQTPSHQVTQMGQEVILRCVPISNHLYFYWYRQILGQKVEFLVSFYNNEISEKSEIFDDQFSVERPDGSNFTLKIRSTKLEDSAMYFCASSPPTAARGSEAFFGQGTRLTVV.

In this sample, this clonotype turned up many times. The DNA for the CDR3 is TGTGCCAGCAGCTTAGCGGGACAGAATCAGCCCCAGCATTTT. It translates to CASSLAGQNQPQHF. V and J are TRBV7-8 and TRBJ1-5, with TRBD1 identical over 7 bases. Germline V lookup: CDR1 SGHVS, CDR2 FQNEAQ. The CDR3 consists of 14 residues. V gave up 0 bases and J gave up 4 bases; unmatched junction bases: 0.

The V and J genes are TRBV5-6 and TRBJ2-1, with D unclear. Trimming cost V 2 bases and J 4 bases, with 7 bases left between them. The CDR3 has 13 amino acids. Looked up from germline, CDR1 is SGHDT and CDR2 is YYEEEE. CDR3 nucleotides: TGTGCCAGCAGCTTATGGTATTACAATGAGCAGTTCTTC. This codes for CASSLWYYNEQFF. The variable domain in full, completed from reference TRBV5-6 and TRBJ2-1, reads DAGVTQSPTHLIKTRGQQVTLRCSPKSGHDTVSWYQQALGQGPQFIFQYYEEEERQRGNFPDRFSGHQFPNYSSELNVNALLLGDSALYLCASSLWYYNEQFFGPGTRLTVL.

This clonotype was recorded at least ten times. The rearrangement joins TRBV7-2 to TRBJ2-7; no clear D gene. V lost 0 bases, J lost 0 bases, and 12 bases lay in between. The CDR3 extends over 16 amino acids. Germline V gives CDR1 SGHTA, CDR2 FQGNSA. CDR3 in amino acids: CASSLALAASSYEQYF. The CDR3 DNA follows: TGTGCCAGCAGCTTAGCCCTGGCGGCGAGCTCCTACGAGCAGTACTTC.

This clonotype has ten or more counts. The rearrangement links TRBV7-2 to TRBJ1-6, with 7 bases fitting TRBD1. CDR1 and CDR2 (germline): SGHTA, FQGNSA. The CDR3 totals 17 residues. V lost 4 bases, J lost 8 bases, and 14 bases stayed unmatched. DNA for the CDR3: TGTGCCAGCAGCTACAACCGGGACAGTCGGCCCCATTCACCCCTCCACTTT. Its protein is CASSYNRDSRPHSPLHF. Based on the CDR3 plus reference TRBV7-2 and TRBJ1-6, the full variable domain is GAGVSQSPSNKVTEKGKDVELRCDPISGHTALYWYRQSLGQGLEFLIYFQGNSAPDKSGLPSDRFSAERTGGSVSTLTIQRTQQEDSAVYLCASSYNRDSRPHSPLHFGNGTRLTVT.

This clonotype occurred a few times. Here the CDR3 DNA reads TGTGCCAGTAGTGTAACCGGGACTAGTGTCGATGAGCAGTTCTTC. It encodes CASSVTGTSVDEQFF. The chain is built from TRBV19 and TRBJ2-1, with 8 bases lining up with TRBD2. The CDR3 contains 15 residues. V dropped 5 bases and J dropped 8; count of bases not matched to a gene: 11. Germline V gene lookup returns CDR1 LNHDA and CDR2 SQIVND (reference sequence).

This clonotype was seen at least ten times. V is TRBV7-2 and J is TRBJ2-7; D may match TRBD1 or TRBD2 (6 bases each). Germline values: CDR1 SGHTA, CDR2 FQGNSA. With 1 base removed from V and 3 bases from J, the gap between germline ends came to 13 bases. This CDR3 is built from 15 residues. The CDR3 DNA follows: TGTGCCAGCAGCTTAGAGGGGGGACTGATCTACGAGCAGTACTTC. Translation gives CASSLEGGLIYEQYF.

CDR3 nucleotides: TGCAGCGCCCAGAGGGGAACGACTGAAGCTTTCTTT. Residues: CSAQRGTTEAFF. The chain joins TRBV29-1 to TRBJ1-1; D is possibly TRBD1 (5 bases). V dropped 7 bases and J dropped 5 bases, with 14 bases sitting between them. Germline V CDR1 and CDR2: SQVTM, ANQGSEA. This CDR3 has 12 residues.

This clonotype was observed at least ten times. The chain carries TRBV7-9 and TRBJ2-7, with no clear D. V was trimmed by 5 bases and J by 5 bases, leaving 10 bases between them. The germline gives CDR1 SEHNR, CDR2 FQNEAQ (reference sequence). The CDR3 length is 12 residues. Here the CDR3 DNA reads TGTGCCAGCAGCGTTGGGAAGAACGAGCAGTACTTC. Amino acid sequence: CASSVGKNEQYF.

The J gene is TRBJ1-2, the V gene TRBV27, with D uncertain. This CDR3 comprises 13 residues. The V end lost 0 bases, the J end lost 0 bases, and 2 bases lay between the germline ends. The germline CDR1 and CDR2 sequences are MNHEY and SMNVEV (reference sequence). CDR3 DNA: TGTGCCAGCAGTTTATCTTCTAACTATGGCTACACCTTC. As protein: CASSLSSNYGYTF.

This clonotype appeared a few times. The J gene is TRBJ2-7, the V gene TRBV18; D gene unclear. This CDR3 has 13 residues. V was shortened by 6 bases and J by 3 bases, with 12 bases between the two germline ends. Germline values: CDR1 KGHSH, CDR2 LQKENI. CDR3 region: CASSWGWYYEQYF. The CDR3, as DNA: TGTGCCAGCTCGTGGGGATGGTACTACGAGCAGTACTTC.

Many counts were recorded for this clonotype. V and J are TRBV6-2 or TRBV6-3 and TRBJ1-1; a weak D match, TRBD1 (5 bases). Looked up from germline, CDR1 is MNHEY and CDR2 is SVGEGT. Deletions cut 5 bases from V and 6 bases from J, with 13 bases between. The CDR3 loop spans 13 amino acids. CDR3 residues: CASSQGDIAEAFF. The DNA of the CDR3 is TGTGCCAGCAGTCAAGGGGATATCGCTGAAGCTTTCTTT.

At least ten counts were recorded for this clonotype. The chain has TRBV7-2 and TRBJ2-1, with 11 bases fitting TRBD2. The CDR3 contains 16 residues. Germline V lookup: CDR1 SGHTA, CDR2 FQGNSA. The ends lost 0 bases at V and 8 bases at J; junction bases unmatched: 6. The CDR3 reads CASSLAQTSGRHEQFF. The CDR3 region has the DNA TGTGCCAGCAGCTTAGCGCAAACTAGCGGGAGACATGAGCAGTTCTTC. Using reference TRBV7-2 and TRBJ2-1 for the parts outside the CDR3, the full variable domain is GAGVSQSPSNKVTEKGKDVELRCDPISGHTALYWYRQSLGQGLEFLIYFQGNSAPDKSGLPSDRFSAERTGGSVSTLTIQRTQQEDSAVYLCASSLAQTSGRHEQFFGPGTRLTVL.

This sequence joins TRBV19 and TRBJ2-1, with unresolved D. The CDR3 has 16 amino acids. With 1 base removed from V and 1 base from J, the gap between germline ends came to 11 bases. CDR1 and CDR2 (germline): LNHDA, SQIVND (reference sequence). In DNA, the CDR3 is TGTGCCAGTAGTATAGGGCCAGCGAGATCCTACAATGAGCAGTTCTTC. It is translated as CASSIGPARSYNEQFF.

The chain has TRBV10-2 and TRBJ2-3; D is possibly TRBD1 (6 bases). V was pared by 6 bases and J by 3 bases, with 13 bases between. Germline assignment: CDR1 WSHSY and CDR2 SAAADI. The CDR3 covers 14 residues. In DNA form, the CDR3 reads TGCGCCAGCAGATCACAGGGAACTACAGATACGCAGTATTTT. Protein: CASRSQGTTDTQYF.

This clonotype has at least ten counts. The chain employs TRBV7-6 and TRBJ2-3; D is unclear. Trimming shortened V by 4 bases and J by 0 bases, and 23 bases separated the two germline ends. The CDR3 has 19 amino acids. Germline CDR1 is SGHVS and CDR2 is FNYEAQ. The CDR3 protein is CASSSSRVLKKESTDTQYF. The CDR3, as DNA: TGTGCCAGCAGCTCCAGCCGGGTCCTAAAAAAGGAGAGCACAGATACGCAGTATTTT.

This clonotype was counted ten times or more. This sequence joins TRBV7-2 and TRBJ2-7; D gene uncertain. V lost 5 bases and J 3 bases, leaving 17 bases between the germline ends. CDR1 is SGHTA and CDR2 is FQGNSA in the germline V gene. The CDR3 totals 15 residues. DNA for the CDR3: TGTGCCAGCAGCCCAAGCATGGCCACCCACTACGAGCAGTACTTC. Residues: CASSPSMATHYEQYF.